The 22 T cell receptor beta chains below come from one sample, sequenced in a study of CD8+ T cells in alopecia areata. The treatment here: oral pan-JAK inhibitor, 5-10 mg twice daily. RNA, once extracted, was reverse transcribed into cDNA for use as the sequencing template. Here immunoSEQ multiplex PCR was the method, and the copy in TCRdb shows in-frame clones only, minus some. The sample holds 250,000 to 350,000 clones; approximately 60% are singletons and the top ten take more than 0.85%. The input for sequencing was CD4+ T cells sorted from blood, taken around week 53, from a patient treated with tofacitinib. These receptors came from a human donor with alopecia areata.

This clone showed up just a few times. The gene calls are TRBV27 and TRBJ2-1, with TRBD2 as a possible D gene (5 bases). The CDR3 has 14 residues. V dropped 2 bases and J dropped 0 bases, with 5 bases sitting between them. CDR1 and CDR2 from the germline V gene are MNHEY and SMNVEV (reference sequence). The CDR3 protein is CASSLSGSYNEQFF. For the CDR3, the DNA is TGTGCCAGCAGTTTAAGCGGCTCCTACAATGAGCAGTTCTTC.

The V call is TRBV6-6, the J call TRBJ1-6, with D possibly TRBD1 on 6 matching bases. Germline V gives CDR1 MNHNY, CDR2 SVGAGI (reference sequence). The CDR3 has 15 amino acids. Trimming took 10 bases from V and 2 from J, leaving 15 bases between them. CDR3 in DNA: TGTGCCACCGCAAGGGGGGTGGCCTATAATTCACCCCTCCACTTT. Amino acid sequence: CATARGVAYNSPLHF.

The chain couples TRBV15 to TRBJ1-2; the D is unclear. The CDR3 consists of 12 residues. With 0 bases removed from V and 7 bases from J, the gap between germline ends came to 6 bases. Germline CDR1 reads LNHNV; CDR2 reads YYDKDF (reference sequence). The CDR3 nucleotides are TGTGCCACCAGCAGAGATAACGCTGGCTACACCTTC. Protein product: CATSRDNAGYTF.

The CDR3 DNA sequence: TGTGCCAGCAGCCCTGGGACAGGGGGCTTCCAAGAGACCCAGTACTTC. It yields the protein CASSPGTGGFQETQYF. The gene calls are TRBV7-9 and TRBJ2-5, with 12 bases that match TRBD1. The junction had 5 bases not matched to a gene; V was cut back by 5 bases and J by 1 base. From germline, CDR1 is SEHNR and CDR2 FQNEAQ (reference sequence). CDR3 size: 16 residues.

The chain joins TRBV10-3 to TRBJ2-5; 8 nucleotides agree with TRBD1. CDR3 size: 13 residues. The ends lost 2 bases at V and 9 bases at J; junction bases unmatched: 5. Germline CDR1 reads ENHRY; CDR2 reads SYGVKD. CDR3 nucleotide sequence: TGTGCCATCAGTGAGGACCTCAGGGGGCCCCAGTACTTC. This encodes CAISEDLRGPQYF.

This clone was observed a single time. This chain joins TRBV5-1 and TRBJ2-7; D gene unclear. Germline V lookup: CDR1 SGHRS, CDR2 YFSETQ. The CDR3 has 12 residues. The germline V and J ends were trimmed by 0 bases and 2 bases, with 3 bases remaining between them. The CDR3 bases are TGCGCCAGCAGCTTGGTGACCTACGAGCAGTACTTC. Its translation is CASSLVTYEQYF. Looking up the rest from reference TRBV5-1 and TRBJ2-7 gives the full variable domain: KAGVTQTPRYLIKTRGQQVTLSCSPISGHRSVSWYQQTPGQGLQFLFEYFSETQRNKGNFPGRFSGRQFSNSRSEMNVSTLELGDSALYLCASSLVTYEQYFGPGTRLTVT.

The DNA of the CDR3 is TGTGCCAGCAGCGGGGACAGGGGGCAGCCCCAGCATTTT. As protein: CASSGDRGQPQHF. V usage is TRBV2 and J usage is TRBJ1-5; TRBD1 aligns across 11 bases. J was trimmed by 7 bases and V by 6 bases; bases with no gene match: 2. The CDR3 loop spans 13 amino acids. CDR1 SNHLY and CDR2 FYNNEI come from the germline V gene.

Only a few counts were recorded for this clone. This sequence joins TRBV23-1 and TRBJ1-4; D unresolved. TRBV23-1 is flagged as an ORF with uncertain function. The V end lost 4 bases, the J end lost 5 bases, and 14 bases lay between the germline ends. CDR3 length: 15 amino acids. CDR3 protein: CASSPPDRRNEKLFF. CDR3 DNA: TGCGCCAGCAGTCCCCCGGACCGTCGAAATGAAAAACTGTTTTTT.

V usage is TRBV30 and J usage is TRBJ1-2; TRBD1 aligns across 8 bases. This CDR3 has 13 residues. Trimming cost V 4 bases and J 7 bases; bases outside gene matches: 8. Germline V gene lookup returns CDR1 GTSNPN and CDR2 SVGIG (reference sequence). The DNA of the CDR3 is TGTGCCTGGATACGGACAGGGAGTAGTGGCTACACCTTC. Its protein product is CAWIRTGSSGYTF.

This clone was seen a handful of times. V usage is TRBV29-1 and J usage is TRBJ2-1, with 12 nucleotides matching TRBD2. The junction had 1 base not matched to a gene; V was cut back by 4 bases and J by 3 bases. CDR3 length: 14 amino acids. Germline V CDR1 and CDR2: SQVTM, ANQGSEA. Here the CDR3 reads CSVVGLAGYNEQFF. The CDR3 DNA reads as TGCAGCGTTGTGGGACTAGCGGGCTACAATGAGCAGTTCTTC.

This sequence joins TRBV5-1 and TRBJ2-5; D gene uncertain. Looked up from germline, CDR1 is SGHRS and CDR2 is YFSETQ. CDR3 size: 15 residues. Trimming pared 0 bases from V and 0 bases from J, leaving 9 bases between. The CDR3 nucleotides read TGCGCCAGCAGCTTGGGGGCGGCCTACCAAGAGACCCAGTACTTC. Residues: CASSLGAAYQETQYF.

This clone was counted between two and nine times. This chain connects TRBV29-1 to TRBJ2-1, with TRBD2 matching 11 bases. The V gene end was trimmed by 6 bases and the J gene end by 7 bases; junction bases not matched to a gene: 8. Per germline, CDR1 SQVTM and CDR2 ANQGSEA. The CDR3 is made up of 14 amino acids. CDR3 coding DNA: TGCAGCGTAGTAAGGACTAGCGGGCGGAATGAGCAGTTCTTC. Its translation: CSVVRTSGRNEQFF.

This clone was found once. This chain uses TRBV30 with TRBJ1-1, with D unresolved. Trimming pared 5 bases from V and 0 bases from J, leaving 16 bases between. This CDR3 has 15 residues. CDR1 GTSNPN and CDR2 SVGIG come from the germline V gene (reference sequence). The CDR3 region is CAWLRGYRMNTEAFF. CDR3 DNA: TGTGCCTGGTTACGTGGATATAGGATGAACACTGAAGCTTTCTTT.

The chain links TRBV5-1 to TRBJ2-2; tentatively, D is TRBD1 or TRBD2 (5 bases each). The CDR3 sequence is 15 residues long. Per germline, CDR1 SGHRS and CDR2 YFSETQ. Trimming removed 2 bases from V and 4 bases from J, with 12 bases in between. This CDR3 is CASSFGDRGTGELFF. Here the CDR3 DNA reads TGCGCCAGCAGCTTCGGGGACCGGGGCACCGGGGAGCTGTTTTTT.

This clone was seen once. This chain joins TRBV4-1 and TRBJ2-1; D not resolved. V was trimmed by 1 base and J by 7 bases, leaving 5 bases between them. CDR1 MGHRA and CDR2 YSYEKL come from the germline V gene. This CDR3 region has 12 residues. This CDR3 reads CASSQVENEQFF. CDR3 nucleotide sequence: TGCGCCAGCAGCCAAGTGGAAAATGAGCAGTTCTTC.

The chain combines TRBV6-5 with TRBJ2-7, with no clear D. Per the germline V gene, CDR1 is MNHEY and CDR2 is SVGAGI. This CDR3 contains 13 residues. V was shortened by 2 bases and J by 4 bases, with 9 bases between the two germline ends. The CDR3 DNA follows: TGTGCCAGCAGTTACAGCGCCGGGTACGAGCAGTACTTC. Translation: CASSYSAGYEQYF.

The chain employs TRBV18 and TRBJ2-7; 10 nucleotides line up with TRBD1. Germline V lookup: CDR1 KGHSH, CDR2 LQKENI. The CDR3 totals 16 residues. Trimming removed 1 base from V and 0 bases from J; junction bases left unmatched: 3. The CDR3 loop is CASSPLGTGVSYEQYF. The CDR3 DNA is TGTGCCAGCTCACCACTTGGGACAGGGGTCTCCTACGAGCAGTACTTC.

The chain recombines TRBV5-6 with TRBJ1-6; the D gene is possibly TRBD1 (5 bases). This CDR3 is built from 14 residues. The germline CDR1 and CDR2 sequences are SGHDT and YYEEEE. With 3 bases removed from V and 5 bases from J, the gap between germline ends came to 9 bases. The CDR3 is CASSSGLHNSPLHF. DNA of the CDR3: TGTGCCAGCAGCTCGGGACTGCATAATTCACCCCTCCACTTT. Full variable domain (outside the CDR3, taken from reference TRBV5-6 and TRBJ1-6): DAGVTQSPTHLIKTRGQQVTLRCSPKSGHDTVSWYQQALGQGPQFIFQYYEEEERQRGNFPDRFSGHQFPNYSSELNVNALLLGDSALYLCASSSGLHNSPLHFGNGTRLTVT.

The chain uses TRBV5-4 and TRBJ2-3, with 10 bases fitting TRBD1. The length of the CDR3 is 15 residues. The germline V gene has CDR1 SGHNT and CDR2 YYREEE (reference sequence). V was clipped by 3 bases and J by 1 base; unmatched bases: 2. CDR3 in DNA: TGTGCCAGCAGCTGGACAGGGGGACGCACAGATACGCAGTATTTT. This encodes CASSWTGGRTDTQYF. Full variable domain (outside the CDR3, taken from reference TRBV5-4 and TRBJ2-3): ETGVTQSPTHLIKTRGQQVTLRCSSQSGHNTVSWYQQALGQGPQFIFQYYREEENGRGNFPPRFSGLQFPNYSSELNVNALELDDSALYLCASSWTGGRTDTQYFGPGTRLTVL.

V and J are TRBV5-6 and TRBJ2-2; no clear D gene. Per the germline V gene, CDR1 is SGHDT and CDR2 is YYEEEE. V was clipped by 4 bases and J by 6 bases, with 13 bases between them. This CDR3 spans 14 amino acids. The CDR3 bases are TGTGCCAGCAGCCTCCTAGATGGGCCCGGGGAGCTGTTTTTT. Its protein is CASSLLDGPGELFF.

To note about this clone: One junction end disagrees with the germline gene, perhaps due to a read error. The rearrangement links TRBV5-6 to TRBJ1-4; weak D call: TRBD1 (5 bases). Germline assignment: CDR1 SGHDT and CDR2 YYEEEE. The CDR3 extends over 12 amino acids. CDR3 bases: TGTGCCAGCAGCTTGGGGAGGGGCCTTGAGATTTTT. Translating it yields CASSLGRGLEIF.

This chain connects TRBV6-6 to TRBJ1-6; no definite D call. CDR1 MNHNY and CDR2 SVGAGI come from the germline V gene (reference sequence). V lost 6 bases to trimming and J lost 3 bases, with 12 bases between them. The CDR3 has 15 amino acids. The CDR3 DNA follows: TGTGCCAGCAGATCGTCAGTGAGCTATAATTCACCCCTCCACTTT. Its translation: CASRSSVSYNSPLHF.